Described below is a single TCR beta chain sequence and its context. Libraries were prepared by immunoSEQ multiplex PCR; TCRdb keeps only in-frame clonotypes and omits some of them. The sample holds under 55,000 clones, about 86% seen once. From germline, CDR1 is SSHAT and CDR2 FNYEAQ (reference sequence). The V and J ends lost 3 bases and 0 bases, in that order; junction bases with no gene match: 2. The CDR3 has 15 residues. This specimen comes from a study of T cell clones after liver transplantation. In the study overall: As an antigen-independent comparator, third-party-reactive TCRbeta sequences came from pre-transplant mixed lymphocyte reactions. Apart from a few HCV-positive recipients, transplants were for non-autoimmune, non-viral reasons.

The chain is built from TRBV7-7 and TRBJ2-3, with TRBD2 identical over 8 bases. The source material was CD4+ T cells from blood, sampled 24 months after liver transplant. The clonotype comes from a human patient who received a liver transplant. T cells may partly derive from the graft donor. CDR3 region: CASSLSGGSTDTQYF. The CDR3 bases are TGTGCCAGCAGCTTGAGCGGGGGAAGCACAGATACGCAGTATTTT.